This T cell receptor (beta chain) was sequenced in a study of CD8+CD57+ T cells in acquired aplastic anemia. Study context: Sorted cells (CD4+ and CD8+) yielded DNA amounts that averaged about 3.1 ug.

CD8+CD57+ cell expansion had been shown by flow cytometry in patients chosen for sequencing. There were no patients without severe acquired aplastic anemia. Among the patients, none had received any therapy at the time of blood sampling. The CDR3 totals 13 residues. V lost 8 bases and J lost 7, with 17 bases in between. CDR1 LGHDT and CDR2 YNNKEL come from the germline V gene (reference sequence). This clonotype was picked up a small number of times. Its antigen is unknown. The template for TCR beta VDJ and CDR3 sequence profiling was genomic DNA. One entry per CDR3 protein, called by TCRdb with MiXCR from the reads. The profile covers 400,000 to 600,000 distinct CDR3 sequences, with 25% to 40% appearing a single time and 0.8% to 0.85% taken by the ten largest. Study findings and constraints: Overlapping CD8+ CDR3 repertoires of patients and controls contained under 35 shared sequences.

V and J are TRBV3-1 and TRBJ2-5, with D perhaps given as TRBD1 or TRBD2 (5 bases each). What was sequenced was sorted CD4+, CD8+, or CD8+CD57+ T cells (not recorded which) from PBMCs. The receptor comes from a human donor with aplastic anemia. CDR3 region: CASLGTASGTQYF. Here the CDR3 DNA reads TGTGCCAGCCTGGGGACGGCGAGTGGGACCCAGTACTTC.